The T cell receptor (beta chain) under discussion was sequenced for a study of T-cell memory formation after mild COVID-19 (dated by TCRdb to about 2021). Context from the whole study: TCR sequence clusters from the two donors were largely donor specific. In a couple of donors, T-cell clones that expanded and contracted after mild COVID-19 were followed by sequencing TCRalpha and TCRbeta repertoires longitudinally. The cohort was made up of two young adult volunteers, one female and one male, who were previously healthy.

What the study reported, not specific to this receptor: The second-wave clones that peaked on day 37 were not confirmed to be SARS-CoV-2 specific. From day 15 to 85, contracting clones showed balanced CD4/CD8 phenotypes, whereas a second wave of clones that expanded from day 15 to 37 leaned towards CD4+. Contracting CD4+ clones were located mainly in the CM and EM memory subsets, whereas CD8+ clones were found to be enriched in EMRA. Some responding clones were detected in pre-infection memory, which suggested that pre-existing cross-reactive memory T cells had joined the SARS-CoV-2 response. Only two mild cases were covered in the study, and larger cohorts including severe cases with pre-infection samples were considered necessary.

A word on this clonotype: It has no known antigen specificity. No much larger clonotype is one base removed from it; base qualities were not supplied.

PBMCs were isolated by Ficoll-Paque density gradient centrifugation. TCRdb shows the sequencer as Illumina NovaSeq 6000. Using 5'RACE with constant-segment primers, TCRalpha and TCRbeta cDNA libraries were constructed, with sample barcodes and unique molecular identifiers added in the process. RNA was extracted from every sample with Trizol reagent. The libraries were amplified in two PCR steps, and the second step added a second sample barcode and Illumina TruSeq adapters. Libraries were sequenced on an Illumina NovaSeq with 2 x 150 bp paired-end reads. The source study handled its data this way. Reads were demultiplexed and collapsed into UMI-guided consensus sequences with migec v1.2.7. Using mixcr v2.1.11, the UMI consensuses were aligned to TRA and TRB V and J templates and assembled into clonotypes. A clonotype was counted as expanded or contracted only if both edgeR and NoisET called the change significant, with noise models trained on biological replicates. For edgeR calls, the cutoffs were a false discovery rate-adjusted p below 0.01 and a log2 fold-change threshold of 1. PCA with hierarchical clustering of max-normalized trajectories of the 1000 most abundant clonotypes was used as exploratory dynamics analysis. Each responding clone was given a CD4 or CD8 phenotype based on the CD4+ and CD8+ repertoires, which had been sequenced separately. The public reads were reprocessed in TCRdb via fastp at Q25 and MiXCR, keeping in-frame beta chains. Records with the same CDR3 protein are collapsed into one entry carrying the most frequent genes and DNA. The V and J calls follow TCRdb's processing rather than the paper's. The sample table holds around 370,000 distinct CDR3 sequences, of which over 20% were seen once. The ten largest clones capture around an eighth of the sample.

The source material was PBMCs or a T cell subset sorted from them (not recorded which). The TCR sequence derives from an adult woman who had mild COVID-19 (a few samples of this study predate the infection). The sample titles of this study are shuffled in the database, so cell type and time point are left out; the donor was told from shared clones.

The encoded CDR3 is CSARSGAVGNTEAFF. The DNA reads as follows: TGCAGTGCTAGATCTGGAGCCGTAGGCAACACTGAAGCTTTCTTT. This chain is built from TRBV20-1 and TRBJ1-1, with no confidently assigned D gene. CDR1 and CDR2 are drawn from the germline V gene (reference sequence): DFQATT, SNEGSKA. The CDR3, cysteine through phenylalanine, is 15 amino acids long. CDR3 DNA is the only sequence kept; it has 45 bases, read in frame from the first base. At the junction V is shortened by 2 bases and J by 2 bases, with 15 bases in between.